Listed here are 4 T cell receptor beta chains from one sample, sequenced in a study of cytomegalovirus exposure and HLA in healthy donors. Generated by immunoSEQ multiplex PCR, the TCRdb table keeps only in-frame clones and is missing some. The sample carries 130,000 or so clones, about 88% recorded once. Specimen: PBMCs. Source of these receptors: a woman between 18 and 29 years old in good health and CMV-seronegative.

The V and J genes are TRBV5-1 and TRBJ2-1; 9 nucleotides agree with TRBD2. V was pared by 4 bases and J by 8 bases, with 10 bases of the junction left unmatched. Germline CDR1 reads SGHRS; CDR2 reads YFSETQ. CDR3 length equals 15 residues. The CDR3 DNA follows: TGCGCCAGCAGCACTTTAGGCGGGGGGGATGATGAGCAGTTCTTC. Amino acid sequence: CASSTLGGGDDEQFF.

The chain has TRBV11-2 and TRBJ2-7, with D maybe TRBD1 (5 bases). The germline CDR1 and CDR2 sequences are SGHAT and FQNNGV. Trimming stripped 5 bases from V and 3 bases from J, with 14 bases between. This CDR3 comprises 14 residues. The DNA of the CDR3 is TGTGCCAGCAGCCATCAGGACAACCTCTACGAGCAGTACTTC. As protein: CASSHQDNLYEQYF.

The gene calls are TRBV9 and TRBJ1-1; possible D gene TRBD1, 6 bases. This CDR3 has 13 residues. V shed 1 base and J shed 7 bases, with 11 bases lying between them. The germline gives CDR1 SGDLS, CDR2 YYNGEE. CDR3 coding DNA: TGTGCCAGCAGCGTAAGTGGGGGCGGTGAAGCTTTCTTT. Its protein is CASSVSGGGEAFF.

V usage is TRBV4-1 and J usage is TRBJ1-3, with 9 bases lining up with TRBD1. The V gene end was trimmed by 3 bases and the J gene end by 4 bases; junction bases not matched to a gene: 16. This CDR3 comprises 19 residues. Germline CDR1 reads MGHRA; CDR2 reads YSYEKL. The DNA of the CDR3 is TGCGCCAGCAGCCATCCCCTCCGGGACAGGGCTTTGCGCGGAAACACCATATATTTT. Amino acids: CASSHPLRDRALRGNTIYF.